The 16 T cell receptor beta chains listed next were all sequenced from one sample in a study of tissue T cells after allogeneic stem cell transplantation (dated 2022 in TCRdb). The library was prepared using the immunoSEQ multiplex PCR assay. TCRdb re-hosts the immuneACCESS table, in-frame sequences only. Its copies lack some clones; in the studies checked, an unresolved V gene accounts for under half of them, and the cause for the rest is not known. In this sample the table shows tens of thousands of clones, around 77% of which occur a single time. 0.65% to 0.75% of the sample goes to the ten largest clones. Sequencing input: spleen. The source is a female BALB/c mouse in good health. The mouse line in question has MHC haplotype H2-d.

Worth noting for this clone: These gene names are mouse names. From the germline J gene comes the end of the CDR3, since the read stops 1 residue before it. The chain employs TRBV13-1 and TRBJ1-1; 7 bases align to TRBD1. The CDR3 loop spans 14 amino acids. With V trimmed by 0 bases and J by 1 base, 0 bases remained unmatched. The germline V gene encodes CDR1 NSHNY and CDR2 SYGAGN. CDR3 DNA, as far as it was read: TGTGCCAGCAGTGATGCAGGGGGGAACACAGAAGTCTTC. Translating gives CASSDAGGNTEVF. The CDR3, in full, reads CASSDAGGNTEVFF.

With respect to this clone: The genes are named according to mouse. Read data end 1 residue before the CDR3 end; the end is taken from the germline J gene. The rearrangement uses TRBV31 and TRBJ1-4, with TRBD1 matching over 9 bases. From germline, CDR1 is GKSSPN and CDR2 SITVG. CDR3 length: 15 residues. The J segment lost 6 bases and the V segment lost 0 bases, leaving 5 bases of the junction unmatched. Incomplete CDR3 DNA: TGTGCCTGGAGTCTAGATGGGACAGGGTACGAAAGATTATTT. Residues: CAWSLDGTGYERLF. Given in full, the CDR3 is CAWSLDGTGYERLFF.

In regard to this clone: The listed genes are named as in mouse. This chain's CDR3 is CTCSAGTNQNTLYF. CDR3 DNA (partial): TGCACCTGCAGTGCAGGGACAAATCAAAACACCTTGTAC. This chain joins TRBV1 and TRBJ2-4, with D perhaps TRBD1 (5 bases). The CDR3 goes on 1 residue after the read ends, and that part is filled in from the germline J gene. V shed 1 base and J shed 2 bases, with 7 bases lying between them. The CDR3 is 14 amino acids. Germline V lookup: CDR1 NSQYPW, CDR2 LRSPGD (reference sequence). Based on the CDR3 plus reference TRBV1 and TRBJ2-4, the full variable domain is VTLLEQNPRWRLVPRGQAVNLRCILKNSQYPWMSWYQQDLQKQLQWLFTLRSPGDKEVKSLPGADYLATRVTDTELRLQVANMSQGRTLYCTCSAGTNQNTLYFGAGTRLSVL.

Of note for this clone: Gene names are the mouse ones. The missing CDR3 end, 1 residue past where the read stops, is filled in from the germline J gene. The chain couples TRBV13-3 to TRBJ1-1; D is undetermined. The germline V gene encodes CDR1 NNHDY and CDR2 SYVADS. Between the trimmed V and J ends, which lost 5 bases and 1 base, there was a span of 6 bases. CDR3 length equals 12 residues. The DNA read from the CDR3 is TGTGCCAGCAGACGGGGAAACACAGAAGTCTTC. As protein: CASRRGNTEVF. The full CDR3 is CASRRGNTEVFF.

Comments on this clone: Here the gene names and germline are mouse. The CDR3 is cut off 1 residue early in the read; its end comes from the germline J gene. The J gene is TRBJ2-1, the V gene TRBV1; 10 nucleotides match TRBD2. This CDR3 region has 16 residues. Germline loops: CDR1 NSQYPW, CDR2 LRSPGD (reference sequence). The V segment lost 0 bases and the J segment 9 bases; nucleotides outside the gene matches: 8. The part of the CDR3 DNA that was read is TGCACCTGCAGTGCAGATGGGACTGGGGTCATCGGTGAGCAGTTC. It is translated as CTCSADGTGVIGEQF. The entire CDR3 is CTCSADGTGVIGEQFF.

Concerning this clone itself: Gene names are mouse gene names. The read comes to an end 1 residue before the CDR3 does, leaving the germline J gene to fill in the end. The chain recombines TRBV2 with TRBJ1-6; 12 bases line up with TRBD1. TRBJ1-6 carries the ORF label, with uncertain function. This CDR3 is 15 amino acids long. CDR1 and CDR2 (germline): LGHNA, YSYQKL. Trimming cost V 0 bases and J 10 bases; bases outside gene matches: 1. Here the CDR3 reads CASSQEGTGGSPLYF. CDR3 DNA, as far as it was read: TGTGCCAGCAGCCAAGAGGGGACAGGGGGCTCGCCCCTCTAC.

Concerning this clone itself: The listed genes are named as in mouse. The read comes to an end 1 residue before the CDR3 does, leaving the germline J gene to fill in the end. The V call is TRBV5, the J call TRBJ2-7; 7 nucleotides line up with TRBD2. CDR1 LGHNA and CDR2 YNLKQL come from the germline V gene (reference sequence). The CDR3 contains 14 residues. V shed 4 bases, J shed 2 bases, and the junction held 5 bases outside the gene matches. The sequenced CDR3 bases are TGTGCCAGCAGCCCCGGCTGGGGGACCTATGAACAGTAC. Protein: CASSPGWGTYEQY. The whole CDR3 sequence reads CASSPGWGTYEQYF.

Note on this clone: The genes are named according to mouse. The read finishes 1 residue shy of the CDR3 end, and the germline J gene is used to complete it. The chain employs TRBV2 and TRBJ2-4; TRBD2 agrees at 8 bases. Germline CDR1 is LGHNA and CDR2 is YSYQKL. The CDR3 spans 16 residues. The V gene end was trimmed by 0 bases and the J gene end by 0 bases; junction bases not matched to a gene: 2. Partial CDR3 DNA: TGTGCCAGCAGCCAAGAGTCTGGGGGGAGTCAAAACACCTTGTAC. Translated: CASSQESGGSQNTLY. The full-length CDR3 reads as CASSQESGGSQNTLYF.

Of note for this clone: The gene names given are mouse names. The CDR3 region is CASSSGTGDQNTLYF. The sequenced part of the CDR3 DNA is TGTGCCAGCAGCTCAGGGACAGGGGATCAAAACACCTTGTAC. The V and J genes are TRBV3 and TRBJ2-4; 10 bases are a match to TRBD1. The read comes to an end 1 residue before the CDR3 does, leaving the germline J gene to fill in the end. Per the germline V gene, CDR1 is SNHLY and CDR2 is FYNGKV (reference sequence). Losses at the gene ends were 4 bases for V and 2 bases for J; bases not matched to a gene: 3. The CDR3 is 15 residues long. Full variable domain (outside the CDR3, taken from reference TRBV3 and TRBJ2-4): GPKVLQIPSHQIIDMGQMVTLNCDPVSNHLYFYWYKQILGQQMEFLVNFYNGKVMEKSKLFKDQFSVERPDGSYFTLKIQPTALEDSAVYFCASSSGTGDQNTLYFGAGTRLSVL.

About this clone: Gene names and germline match the mouse. The CDR3 is cut off 1 residue early in the read; its end comes from the germline J gene. The V gene is TRBV19, the J gene TRBJ2-1, with 9 nucleotides matching TRBD2. V was clipped by 6 bases and J by 4 bases; unmatched bases: 5. The CDR3 consists of 14 residues. CDR1 FNHDT and CDR2 SITEND come from the germline V gene (reference sequence). This chain's CDR3 is CASTPTGGYAEQFF. The DNA read from the CDR3 is TGTGCCAGCACCCCGACTGGGGGTTATGCTGAGCAGTTC. Drawing the rest from reference TRBV19 and TRBJ2-1, the complete variable domain is GGIITQTPKFLIGQEGQKLTLKCQQNFNHDTMYWYRQDSGKGLRLIYYSITENDLQKGDLSEGYDASREKKSSFSLTVTSAQKNEMAVFLCASTPTGGYAEQFFGPGTRLTVL.

Turning to this clone: The gene names here belong to mouse. Read sequence stops 1 residue before the CDR3 end, and the germline J gene provides the missing end. This chain links TRBV2 with TRBJ1-4; 7 nucleotides line up with TRBD1. J lost 4 bases, V lost 3 bases, and 5 bases had no gene match. This CDR3 contains 15 residues. Germline V gene data show CDR1 as LGHNA and CDR2 as YSYQKL. CDR3 DNA (partial): TGTGCCAGCAGCCAGCCGGGACAGTACAACGAAAGATTATTT. It is translated as CASSQPGQYNERLF. The full-length CDR3 reads as CASSQPGQYNERLFF.

Remarks on this clone: Gene names follow the mouse nomenclature. The DNA ends 1 residue before the CDR3 does, and the rest of the CDR3 is filled in from the germline J gene. The J gene is TRBJ1-1, the V gene TRBV31, with 11 bases aligning to TRBD1. The germline V gene encodes CDR1 GKSSPN and CDR2 SITVG. This CDR3 spans 14 amino acids. The trim removed 0 bases at V and 4 bases at J, leaving 1 base unmatched. The CDR3 region is CAWSLGQGATEVFF. The CDR3 DNA, read in part, is TGTGCCTGGAGTCTAGGACAGGGGGCCACAGAAGTCTTC. Variable domain in full (rest from reference TRBV31 and TRBJ1-1): AQTIHQWPVAEIKAVGSPLSLGCTIKGKSSPNLYWYWQATGGTLQQLFYSITVGQVESVVQLNLSASRPKDDQFILSTEKLLLSHSGFYLCAWSLGQGATEVFFGKGTRLTVV.

About this clone: The genes are named according to mouse. The read ends 1 residue shy of where the CDR3 ends; the end is completed using the germline J gene. This chain links TRBV13-2 with TRBJ2-1; TRBD2 agrees at 11 bases. The CDR3 spans 15 residues. Losses at the gene ends were 2 bases for V and 6 bases for J; bases not matched to a gene: 4. CDR1 is NNHNN and CDR2 is SYGAGS in the germline V gene (reference sequence). The part of the CDR3 DNA that was read is TGTGCCAGCGGTGAAGGGACTGGGGGAGGTGCTGAGCAGTTC. It yields the protein CASGEGTGGGAEQF. The full CDR3 protein is CASGEGTGGGAEQFF.

This clone was counted only a few times. Mouse gene names apply. The read terminates 1 residue before the CDR3 end, so the remaining end is supplied by the germline J gene. The chain recombines TRBV1 with TRBJ2-7, with TRBD2 identical over 11 bases. Germline V lookup: CDR1 NSQYPW, CDR2 LRSPGD (reference sequence). There are 15 residues in the CDR3. Germline trimming cut 3 bases from V and 7 bases from J; bases unmatched to any gene: 8. CDR3 sequence reads: CTCSASLGGRGEQYF. The part of the CDR3 DNA that was read is TGCACCTGCAGTGCCTCACTGGGGGGGCGCGGGGAACAGTAC.

On this clone itself: Each gene name is a mouse one. CDR3 in amino acids: CASSQDKANYAEQFF. Partial CDR3 DNA: TGTGCCAGCAGCCAAGACAAGGCGAACTATGCTGAGCAGTTC. The chain is built from TRBV2 and TRBJ2-1; the D is unclear. Sequencing ends 1 residue short of the CDR3 end; the germline J gene provides the rest. Germline CDR1 and CDR2: LGHNA and YSYQKL. Trimming left V 0 bases short and J 1 base short, with 7 bases between. This CDR3 contains 15 residues.

On this clone itself: A junction boundary mismatches the germline segment, possibly from a read error. Any gene name here is a mouse gene name. Coverage ceases 1 residue before the CDR3 finishes, and the germline J gene fills in the end. The rearrangement joins TRBV2 to TRBJ2-1; 9 nucleotides align to TRBD1. This CDR3 has 14 amino acids. Germline loops: CDR1 LGHNA, CDR2 YSYQKL. CDR3 bases read: TGTGCCAGCGGCCAAGGACAGGGGTATGCTGAGCAGTTC. Residues: CASGQGQGYAEQF. The whole CDR3 protein is CASGQGQGYAEQFF.